The clone carrying this TCR beta chain was seen a single time. Its target is not known. At collection, donors were nominally healthy, but unrecorded immune exposures were probable. The PCR used 60 Vbeta and 13 Jbeta primers. The method was immunoSEQ multiplex PCR; TCRdb's version includes in-frame clones alone and lacks a portion of them. The sample has 55,000 to 80,000 clones, about 85% seen once. Germline V lookup: CDR1 MNHEY, CDR2 SVGAGI. V trimming: 2 bases; J trimming: 7 bases; junction bases outside the gene matches: 4. The CDR3 is 15 residues long. This sample stems from a study of cytomegalovirus exposure and HLA in healthy donors. Study-wide results and limits: Researchers reportedly found TCR beta sequences accurately predicted most subjects' HLA-A and HLA-B alleles.

Specimen: PBMCs. This receptor was taken from a female donor in good health and CMV-seronegative. The chain recombines TRBV6-5 with TRBJ2-1; TRBD2 aligns across 11 bases. The CDR3 nucleotides are TGTGCCAGCAGTTACATAGCGGGAGGGGGTAATGAGCAGTTCTTC. It specifies CASSYIAGGGNEQFF.